These T cell receptor beta chains were read from a single sample in a study of PD-1 blockade in classical Hodgkin lymphoma. Some clones are missing from TCRdb's copy, which holds only in-frame ones; the method was immunoSEQ multiplex PCR. The sample contains 20,000 to 25,000 clones, 90% to 95% of which appear only once. The material sequenced was peripheral blood mononuclear cells (PBMCs). These receptors came from a human donor with classical Hodgkin lymphoma. The CDR3 runs from the conserved cysteine through the conserved F or W. The order of the fields is clone size, J gene, D gene, V gene, CDR3 protein, CDR3 DNA. The D gene is left open where the match is weak. Size values are once, few and many counts, or a class for expanded clones, and some rows have none.

size: -
J: TRBJ1-3
D: -
V: TRBV29-1
CDR3: CSAMTGSGNTIYF
DNA: TGCAGCGCAATGACAGGTTCTGGAAACACCATATATTTT

size: -
J: TRBJ2-7
D: TRBD2
V: TRBV2
CDR3: CASRRDPGRALLEQYF
DNA: TGTGCCAGCAGGCGCGACCCCGGGAGGGCCCTCCTCGAGCAGTACTTC

size: -
J: TRBJ2-3
D: -
V: TRBV5-1
CDR3: CASSLEQSTDTQYF
DNA: TGCGCCAGCAGCTTGGAGCAGAGCACAGATACGCAGTATTTT

size: -
J: TRBJ1-3
D: -
V: TRBV21-1
CDR3: CASSKGKDSSGNTIYF
DNA: TGTGCCAGCAGCAAAGGGAAAGATAGCTCTGGAAACACCATATATTTT

size: once
J: TRBJ2-1
D: -
V: TRBV28
CDR3: CASSFPGTSPNNEQFF
DNA: TGTGCCAGCAGTTTTCCCGGGACCTCTCCTAACAATGAGCAGTTCTTC

size: -
J: TRBJ2-7
D: -
V: TRBV30
CDR3: CAWMTVYEQYF
DNA: TGTGCCTGGATGACAGTCTACGAGCAGTACTTC

size: once
J: TRBJ1-1
D: -
V: TRBV7-9
CDR3: CASSAIGGVGTEAFF
DNA: TGTGCCAGCAGCGCAATCGGGGGTGTAGGGACTGAAGCTTTCTTT

size: -
J: TRBJ2-7
D: -
V: TRBV29-1
CDR3: CSVDLQGTRYEQYF
DNA: TGCAGCGTTGACCTCCAGGGAACGCGGTACGAGCAGTACTTC

size: once
J: TRBJ2-3
D: TRBD1
V: TRBV5-1
CDR3: CASSSSTGTTDTQYF
DNA: TGCGCCAGCAGCTCCTCGACAGGGACCACAGATACGCAGTATTTT

size: -
J: TRBJ1-1
D: -
V: TRBV6-5
CDR3: CASSYSRGPSNTEAFF
DNA: TGTGCCAGCAGTTACTCGAGGGGACCATCGAACACTGAAGCTTTCTTT

size: -
J: TRBJ2-7
D: TRBD2
V: TRBV18
CDR3: CASSPLPGLAEIYEQYF
DNA: TGTGCCAGCTCACCCTTACCGGGACTAGCGGAAATTTACGAGCAGTACTTC

size: -
J: TRBJ2-2
D: TRBD1
V: TRBV11-2
CDR3: CASSLTIGGAGELFF
DNA: TGTGCCAGCAGCTTGACTATAGGGGGCGCCGGGGAGCTGTTTTTT

size: -
J: TRBJ2-1
D: TRBD2
V: TRBV6-6
CDR3: CASSSTGGSYNEQFF
DNA: TGTGCCAGCAGCTCCACCGGGGGGTCCTACAATGAGCAGTTCTTC

size: -
J: TRBJ1-1
D: TRBD1
V: TRBV7-8
CDR3: CASSVDRGGYTEAFF
DNA: TGTGCCAGCAGCGTCGACAGGGGAGGGTACACTGAAGCTTTCTTT

size: few
J: TRBJ2-6
D: -
V: TRBV6-1
CDR3: CASSEGGSGANVLTF
DNA: TGTGCCAGCAGTGAAGGGGGCTCTGGGGCCAACGTCCTGACTTTC

size: -
J: TRBJ1-4
D: -
V: TRBV11-3
CDR3: CASSRGPRREKLFF
DNA: TGTGCCAGCAGCCGGGGTCCAAGGAGGGAAAAACTGTTTTTT

size: -
J: TRBJ2-5
D: TRBD1
V: TRBV5-6
CDR3: CASSHRGLIETQYF
DNA: TGTGCCAGCAGCCACAGGGGTTTGATAGAGACCCAGTACTTC

size: -
J: TRBJ1-1
D: -
V: TRBV2
CDR3: CASSGNPNTEAFF
DNA: TGTGCCAGCAGTGGGAACCCGAACACTGAAGCTTTCTTT

size: -
J: TRBJ2-1
D: TRBD2
V: TRBV19
CDR3: CASSTIAGAFYNEQFF
DNA: TGTGCCAGTAGTACCATAGCGGGAGCCTTCTACAATGAGCAGTTCTTC

size: -
J: TRBJ1-1
D: TRBD1
V: TRBV5-4
CDR3: CASSSTGLNTEAFF
DNA: TGTGCCAGCAGCTCGACAGGGCTTAACACTGAAGCTTTCTTT

size: -
J: TRBJ2-1
D: TRBD1
V: TRBV27
CDR3: CASSAGQGMGNEQFF
DNA: TGTGCCAGCAGCGCGGGACAGGGGATGGGTAATGAGCAGTTCTTC

size: -
J: TRBJ1-2
D: -
V: TRBV21-1
CDR3: CASSTGGNGYTF
DNA: TGTGCCAGCAGCACCGGAGGGAACGGCTACACCTTC

size: -
J: TRBJ1-1
D: -
V: TRBV6-5
CDR3: CASVAEFGGAFF
DNA: TGTGCCAGCGTAGCGGAATTTGGCGGGGCTTTCTTT

size: -
J: TRBJ1-1
D: -
V: TRBV15
CDR3: CATSRDLNTEAFF
DNA: TGTGCCACCAGCAGAGACCTAAACACTGAAGCTTTCTTT

size: -
J: TRBJ1-2
D: -
V: TRBV30
CDR3: CAWSAQGVHGYTF
DNA: TGTGCCTGGAGCGCACAGGGTGTCCATGGCTACACCTTC

size: -
J: TRBJ2-7
D: -
V: TRBV4-2
CDR3: CASSQELNRDEQYF
DNA: TGTGCCAGCAGCCAAGAATTAAACAGGGACGAGCAGTACTTC

size: -
J: TRBJ2-7
D: -
V: TRBV11-2
CDR3: CASSLETYEQYF
DNA: TGTGCCAGCAGCTTAGAGACCTACGAGCAGTACTTC

size: -
J: TRBJ1-2
D: -
V: TRBV28
CDR3: CASSLSAEVHGYTF
DNA: TGTGCCAGCAGTTTGTCGGCCGAGGTCCATGGCTACACCTTC

size: -
J: TRBJ2-1
D: -
V: TRBV30
CDR3: CARRTGSYNEQFF
DNA: TGTGCCCGGCGGACTGGCTCCTACAATGAGCAGTTCTTC

size: once
J: TRBJ1-5
D: -
V: TRBV10-2
CDR3: CASSESRTDQPQHF
DNA: TGCGCCAGCAGTGAGTCACGGACAGATCAGCCCCAGCATTTT

size: -
J: TRBJ2-7
D: -
V: TRBV10-3
CDR3: CAISESFRVQGHEQYF
DNA: TGTGCCATCAGTGAGTCGTTTCGGGTACAGGGCCACGAGCAGTACTTC

size: -
J: TRBJ1-1
D: -
V: TRBV2
CDR3: CASAWLGERTEAFF
DNA: TGTGCCAGCGCTTGGTTGGGGGAACGCACTGAAGCTTTCTTT

size: -
J: TRBJ1-1
D: -
V: TRBV16
CDR3: CASSQLSLSPDTEAFF
DNA: TGTGCCAGCAGCCAACTATCACTATCGCCGGACACTGAAGCTTTCTTT

size: -
J: TRBJ2-7
D: -
V: TRBV7-7
CDR3: CASILAWGNEQYF
DNA: TGTGCTAGCATCCTAGCCTGGGGAAACGAGCAGTACTTC

size: -
J: TRBJ1-1
D: -
V: TRBV19
CDR3: CASSPRWVGGTQTNTEAFF
DNA: TGTGCCAGTAGTCCCCGCTGGGTAGGGGGGACACAGACGAACACTGAAGCTTTCTTT

size: -
J: TRBJ1-2
D: TRBD1
V: TRBV10-3
CDR3: CAISQGARYSGYTF
DNA: TGTGCCATCAGTCAGGGGGCGCGTTATTCGGGCTACACCTTC

size: -
J: TRBJ1-4
D: TRBD1
V: TRBV18
CDR3: CASSPLSGTGAEKLFF
DNA: TGTGCCAGCTCACCATTGTCCGGGACAGGGGCTGAAAAACTGTTTTTT

size: -
J: TRBJ2-7
D: -
V: TRBV30
CDR3: CAWRLPPSYEQYF
DNA: TGTGCCTGGAGGTTACCCCCCTCCTACGAGCAGTACTTC

size: -
J: TRBJ2-5
D: TRBD2
V: TRBV18
CDR3: CASSPYLDRAGEETQYF
DNA: TGTGCCAGCTCACCATATTTAGACCGAGCGGGGGAAGAGACCCAGTACTTC

size: few
J: TRBJ1-3
D: -
V: TRBV4-2
CDR3: CASSQERWAGGLLSSGNTIYF
DNA: TGTGCCAGCAGCCAAGAGAGGTGGGCGGGAGGTCTCTTAAGCTCTGGAAACACCATATATTTT

size: -
J: TRBJ2-7
D: TRBD1
V: TRBV2
CDR3: CATSGQTSYEQYF
DNA: TGTGCCACTTCGGGACAGACCTCCTACGAGCAGTACTTC

size: -
J: TRBJ2-1
D: TRBD1
V: TRBV7-2
CDR3: CASSRDRGEQFF
DNA: TGTGCCAGCAGCCGTGACAGGGGTGAGCAGTTCTTC

size: -
J: TRBJ1-1
D: TRBD1
V: TRBV15
CDR3: CATSRVQGDTEAFF
DNA: TGTGCCACCAGCAGAGTCCAGGGGGACACTGAAGCTTTCTTT

size: -
J: TRBJ2-7
D: -
V: TRBV7-2
CDR3: CASKTGLSGSYEQYF
DNA: TGTGCCAGTAAAACAGGCCTTAGCGGCTCCTACGAGCAGTACTTC

size: once
J: TRBJ1-5
D: TRBD1
V: TRBV30
CDR3: CAWSPGQSWPQHF
DNA: TGTGCCTGGAGTCCGGGACAGTCTTGGCCCCAGCATTTT

size: -
J: TRBJ1-2
D: TRBD1
V: TRBV7-2
CDR3: CASSSLRPGQGATGYGYTF
DNA: TGTGCCAGCAGCTCGTTACGACCGGGACAGGGGGCGACTGGGTATGGCTACACCTTC

size: -
J: TRBJ1-6
D: -
V: TRBV14
CDR3: CASSSWALGGENSPLHF
DNA: TGTGCCAGCAGCTCCTGGGCCCTGGGGGGCGAGAATTCACCCCTCCACTTT

size: -
J: TRBJ2-7
D: TRBD1
V: TRBV7-6
CDR3: CASSFSSTGEDYEQYF
DNA: TGTGCCAGCAGCTTCTCCTCGACAGGGGAGGATTACGAGCAGTACTTC

size: -
J: TRBJ2-5
D: -
V: TRBV18
CDR3: CASSPGIQETQYF
DNA: TGTGCCAGCTCACCCGGCATCCAAGAGACCCAGTACTTC

size: -
J: TRBJ2-6
D: -
V: TRBV5-1
CDR3: CASSFGDRSGANVLTF
DNA: TGCGCCAGCAGCTTTGGCGACCGCTCTGGGGCCAACGTCCTGACTTTC

size: -
J: TRBJ2-5
D: TRBD2
V: TRBV7-2
CDR3: CASSFYPGLVGRETQYF
DNA: TGTGCCAGCAGCTTCTACCCTGGACTAGTCGGCAGGGAGACCCAGTACTTC